The 25 T cell receptor beta chains reported below all come from one sample, sequenced in a study of cytomegalovirus exposure and HLA in healthy donors. Primers for the PCR totalled 60 Vbeta and 13 Jbeta. Assay: immunoSEQ multiplex PCR; the TCRdb copy retains only in-frame clones and omits some. The data show 95,000 to 150,000 clones, 75% to 85% seen once. Sequencing was done on a sample of PBMCs. These receptors originate from a man aged 35-49 years in good health and CMV-seronegative.

The chain has TRBV5-4 and TRBJ2-5, with 11 nucleotides matching TRBD1. The CDR3 has 14 residues. After removal of 7 bases from V and 2 bases from J, the junction contained 4 bases not matched to a gene. From germline, CDR1 is SGHNT and CDR2 YYREEE (reference sequence). The CDR3 here is CASGRDRGQETQYF. For the CDR3, the DNA is TGTGCCAGCGGCCGGGACAGGGGGCAAGAGACCCAGTACTTC.

This clone came up a few times. The chain combines TRBV19 with TRBJ2-1, with 9 positions matching TRBD1. The germline CDR1 and CDR2 sequences are LNHDA and SQIVND (reference sequence). The trim removed 6 bases at V and 0 bases at J, leaving 3 bases unmatched. The CDR3 is made up of 15 amino acids. CDR3 amino acids: CASSADRGSYNEQFF. CDR3 DNA: TGTGCCAGTAGCGCGGACAGGGGCTCCTACAATGAGCAGTTCTTC.

CDR3 sequence (DNA): TGTGCCAGCACCCTGGGAGGGGGAGGTGAAAAACTGTTTTTT. Protein: CASTLGGGGEKLFF. The chain combines TRBV28 with TRBJ1-4; tentatively, D is TRBD1 (6 bases). This CDR3 is 14 amino acids long. The germline V gene has CDR1 MDHEN and CDR2 SYDVKM. V was cut by 7 bases and J by 7 bases, with 16 bases left in between.

This chain links TRBV30 with TRBJ1-2; a weak D match, TRBD1 (5 bases). V lost 3 bases, J lost 1 base, and 12 bases lay in between. CDR1 is GTSNPN, CDR2 SVGIG, per germline (reference sequence). The CDR3 covers 14 residues. CDR3 bases: TGTGCCTGGAGCCCGAGGACAAATAACTATGGCTACACCTTC. Protein: CAWSPRTNNYGYTF.

V gene TRBV19 combines with J gene TRBJ1-2; 7 bases match TRBD1. J gave up 1 base and V 4 bases, and 12 bases lay outside the gene matches. Germline CDR1 LNHDA, CDR2 SQIVND (reference sequence). The CDR3 totals 17 residues. In DNA form, the CDR3 reads TGTGCCAGTAGTAGGGCCCGCGCGGGACAGCTTAACTATGGCTACACCTTC. Translation gives CASSRARAGQLNYGYTF. Drawing the rest from reference TRBV19 and TRBJ1-2, the complete variable domain is DGGITQSPKYLFRKEGQNVTLSCEQNLNHDAMYWYRQDPGQGLRLIYYSQIVNDFQKGDIAEGYSVSREKKESFPLTVTSAQKNPTAFYLCASSRARAGQLNYGYTFGSGTRLTVV.

The chain carries TRBV25-1 and TRBJ1-2, with D perhaps TRBD1 (6 bases). The germline V gene encodes CDR1 MGHDK and CDR2 SYGVNS. Trimming took off 0 bases at V and 8 bases at J, with 10 bases between the two ends. The CDR3 totals 13 residues. The CDR3 is CASSEYSRGGYTF. For the CDR3, the DNA is TGTGCCAGCAGTGAATACAGCAGGGGAGGCTACACCTTC.

This rearrangement joins TRBV6-6 to TRBJ2-4; 9 positions match TRBD1. The germline V gene has CDR1 MNHNY and CDR2 SVGAGI (reference sequence). This CDR3 has 14 amino acids. Trimming cost V 0 bases and J 8 bases; bases outside gene matches: 2. CDR3 loop: CASSYSRTGDIQYF. CDR3 in DNA: TGTGCCAGCAGTTACTCAAGGACAGGGGACATTCAGTACTTC.

The rearrangement uses TRBV19 and TRBJ2-5, with 7 nucleotides matching TRBD1. CDR3 length equals 13 residues. CDR1 LNHDA and CDR2 SQIVND come from the germline V gene (reference sequence). V lost 4 bases, J lost 3 bases, and 2 bases stayed unmatched. This chain's CDR3 is CASSRGQEETQYF. In nucleotides, the CDR3 is TGTGCCAGTAGTAGAGGACAGGAAGAGACCCAGTACTTC.

The chain joins TRBV2 to TRBJ1-5; the match to TRBD1 covers 7 bases. V shed 4 bases, J shed 4 bases, and the junction held 7 bases outside the gene matches. Germline CDR1 is SNHLY and CDR2 is FYNNEI. This CDR3 region has 15 residues. CDR3 sequence reads: CASSAGGFRNQPQHF. The CDR3 DNA reads TGTGCCAGCAGTGCAGGGGGATTCCGGAATCAGCCCCAGCATTTT.

V and J are TRBV7-2 and TRBJ2-7; 9 positions match TRBD1. With V trimmed by 1 base and J by 3 bases, 4 bases remained unmatched. Germline CDR1 SGHTA, CDR2 FQGNSA. The length of the CDR3 is 15 residues. This chain's CDR3 is CASSLVRTGVYEQYF. The CDR3 coding sequence is TGTGCCAGCAGCTTAGTCCGGACAGGGGTCTACGAGCAGTACTTC.

V and J are TRBV7-9 and TRBJ2-5; no reliable D call. Trimming took off 2 bases at V and 3 bases at J, with 7 bases between the two ends. Germline loops: CDR1 SEHNR, CDR2 FQNEAQ (reference sequence). The CDR3 consists of 13 residues. The CDR3 sequence is CASSLTVKETQYF. DNA for the CDR3: TGTGCCAGCAGCTTAACGGTGAAAGAGACCCAGTACTTC.

J is TRBJ1-1 and V is TRBV7-2; D not resolved. CDR3 length: 14 residues. Trimming stripped 9 bases from V and 1 base from J, with 15 bases between. Germline lookup yields CDR1 SGHTA and CDR2 FQGNSA. CDR3 nucleotides: TGTGCCAGTGCCCGCGGGCAGGCGAACACTGAAGCTTTCTTT. This sequence encodes CASARGQANTEAFF.

V gene TRBV7-9 combines with J gene TRBJ2-7, with D possibly being TRBD2 (5 bases). CDR3 size: 13 residues. Germline CDR1 is SEHNR and CDR2 is FQNEAQ (reference sequence). Trimming shortened V by 5 bases and J by 3 bases, and 11 bases separated the two germline ends. This CDR3 is CASSPGVFYEQYF. In nucleotides, the CDR3 is TGTGCCAGCAGCCCCGGGGTTTTCTACGAGCAGTACTTC.

In this sample, this clone turned up a few times. V usage is TRBV15 and J usage is TRBJ1-2; D gene uncertain. Germline-derived CDR1 and CDR2 are LNHNV and YYDKDF (reference sequence). V gave up 0 bases and J gave up 2 bases, with 7 bases separating them. CDR3 size: 14 residues. In DNA, the CDR3 is TGTGCCACCAGCAGAGATTTCCAGAACTATGGCTACACCTTC. As protein: CATSRDFQNYGYTF. The whole variable domain, remainder taken from reference TRBV15 and TRBJ1-2, is DAMVIQNPRYQVTQFGKPVTLSCSQTLNHNVMYWYQQKSSQAPKLLFHYYDKDFNNEADTPDNFQSRRPNTSFCFLDIRSPGLGDTAMYLCATSRDFQNYGYTFGSGTRLTVV.

By sample fraction, this clone is medium-sized. The chain has TRBV23-1 and TRBJ1-4, with 9 bases aligning to TRBD1. TRBV23-1 is known as an ORF, though its function is uncertain. With 3 bases clipped from V and 5 bases from J, the junction kept 7 bases outside the gene matches. The CDR3 length is 16 residues. The CDR3 spells CASSHSGQGRNEKLFF. The CDR3 DNA follows: TGCGCCAGCAGTCATTCAGGACAGGGGAGAAATGAAAAACTGTTTTTT.

This clone appeared a few times. This chain uses TRBV30 with TRBJ1-1, with 7 bases matching TRBD1. Germline-derived CDR1 and CDR2 are GTSNPN and SVGIG (reference sequence). V lost 4 bases, J lost 0 bases, and 17 bases stayed unmatched. The CDR3 has 18 residues. DNA of the CDR3: TGTGCCTGGAAAACAGGGGACCTAACCGACATTGTGAACACTGAAGCTTTCTTT. Translation gives CAWKTGDLTDIVNTEAFF.

The gene calls are TRBV27 and TRBJ2-7; 7 positions match TRBD1. From germline, CDR1 is MNHEY and CDR2 SMNVEV (reference sequence). This CDR3 comprises 17 residues. V lost 4 bases, J lost 3 bases, and 15 bases stayed unmatched. DNA for the CDR3: TGTGCCAGCAGTTCCTACACTCAGGGGGTGTTAGGCTACGAGCAGTACTTC. It codes for CASSSYTQGVLGYEQYF.

The count of this clone is one. V gene TRBV5-6 combines with J gene TRBJ2-5; D is ambiguous. CDR3 length: 13 amino acids. Germline-derived CDR1 and CDR2 are SGHDT and YYEEEE. Trimming cost V 2 bases and J 4 bases, with 9 bases left between them. The DNA for the CDR3 is TGTGCCAGCAGCTTTTCCGCCAGAGAGACCCAGTACTTC. It is translated as CASSFSARETQYF.

The rearrangement uses TRBV6-6 and TRBJ2-5; D perhaps matches TRBD1 (5 bases). Germline V gene lookup returns CDR1 MNHNY and CDR2 SVGAGI (reference sequence). The CDR3 spans 14 residues. Trimming stripped 2 bases from V and 6 bases from J, with 13 bases between. The CDR3 coding sequence is TGTGCCAGCAGTTACACCGCAGGGCCGCAGACCCAGTACTTC. Its protein product is CASSYTAGPQTQYF.

The genes are TRBV4-3 and TRBJ2-3; TRBD2 matches 7 bases. There are 12 residues in the CDR3. CDR1 LGHNA and CDR2 YSLEER come from the germline V gene. The ends lost 8 bases at V and 6 bases at J; junction bases unmatched: 5. The CDR3 coding sequence is TGCGCCAGCTCCCTCGGGGGGGATACGCAGTATTTT. Translating it yields CASSLGGDTQYF.

This sequence joins TRBV5-6 and TRBJ1-4, with a tentative D call TRBD1 (5 bases). From germline, CDR1 is SGHDT and CDR2 YYEEEE. V was clipped by 0 bases and J by 5 bases, with 11 bases between them. The length of the CDR3 is 15 residues. The CDR3 nucleotides are TGTGCCAGCAGCTTGGCCGACAGAATAAATGAAAAACTGTTTTTT. Protein product: CASSLADRINEKLFF.

The chain joins TRBV28 to TRBJ2-2; TRBD1 is a possible D gene (5 bases). CDR3 length equals 15 residues. CDR1 is MDHEN and CDR2 is SYDVKM in the germline V gene. The V end lost 0 bases, the J end lost 6 bases, and 11 bases lay between the germline ends. CDR3: CASSLWDTGAGELFF. CDR3 in DNA: TGTGCCAGCAGTTTATGGGACACCGGAGCCGGGGAGCTGTTTTTT.

The chain recombines TRBV18 with TRBJ2-7; possibly TRBD1 for D (6 bases). This CDR3 comprises 14 residues. Germline V CDR1 and CDR2: KGHSH, LQKENI. V was pared by 2 bases and J by 4 bases, with 12 bases between. CDR3 in amino acids: CASSPGQGRYEQYF. As DNA, the CDR3 is TGTGCCAGCTCACCAGGGCAGGGGCGGTACGAGCAGTACTTC.

The chain links TRBV7-9 to TRBJ2-5; TRBD2 might be the D (5 bases). Germline lookup yields CDR1 SEHNR and CDR2 FQNEAQ (reference sequence). V gave up 1 base and J gave up 4 bases, with 13 bases separating them. The CDR3 covers 15 residues. CDR3 sequence (DNA): TGTGCCAGCAGCTTAGGCGAAACGGGGAGAGAGACCCAGTACTTC. As protein: CASSLGETGRETQYF.

The chain links TRBV4-3 to TRBJ1-1, with D maybe TRBD1 (6 bases). The V gene's germline CDR1 is LGHNA and CDR2 YSLEER. V shed 1 base and J shed 0 bases, with 12 bases lying between them. The CDR3 runs 16 residues. CDR3: CASSQGLDSMNTEAFF. CDR3 coding DNA: TGCGCCAGCAGCCAAGGTTTGGACAGCATGAACACTGAAGCTTTCTTT.